The 18 T cell receptor beta chains below come from one sample, sequenced in a study of cytomegalovirus exposure and HLA in healthy donors. The PCR contained 60 Vbeta and 13 Jbeta primers. Measured with immunoSEQ multiplex PCR; TCRdb has only the in-frame clones, and not every one. This table has roughly 99,000 clones, approximately 76% appearing once. The sample taken for sequencing was PBMCs. The receptor source for this set is a man between 18 and 35 years old in good health and CMV-seronegative.

V gene TRBV7-9 combines with J gene TRBJ1-6; D not resolved. V dropped 5 bases and J dropped 14 bases, with 13 bases sitting between them. The CDR3 extends over 12 amino acids. The germline V gene encodes CDR1 SEHNR and CDR2 FQNEAQ (reference sequence). CDR3 sequence reads: CASSRGVDALHF. The CDR3 region has the DNA TGTGCCAGCAGCCGGGGTGTTGATGCCCTCCACTTT.

This clone was observed a handful of times. The chain links TRBV6-4 to TRBJ1-5; D possibly corresponds to TRBD1 (6 bases). The V end was cut by 3 bases, the J end by 4 bases, with 7 bases between. The CDR3 has 13 amino acids. Germline V gene sequence: CDR1 MRHNA, CDR2 SNTAGT. CDR3 sequence reads: CASSEGANQPQHF. CDR3 nucleotide sequence: TGTGCCAGCAGTGAGGGGGCTAATCAGCCCCAGCATTTT.

A remark on this clone: Sequence at one end of the junction differs from germline and may be a read error. The chain links TRBV7-7 to TRBJ2-5; TRBD2 agrees at 12 bases. Germline CDR1 is SSHAT and CDR2 is FNYEAQ (reference sequence). This CDR3 is 18 amino acids long. Here the CDR3 DNA reads TGTGCTAGCAGCTTAAAGTCCCTAGCGGGGGGGCTCGGGGAGACCCAGTACTTC. This codes for CASSLKSLAGGLGETQYF.

The rearrangement links TRBV19 to TRBJ1-1; 8 bases line up with TRBD1. The germline V gene encodes CDR1 LNHDA and CDR2 SQIVND (reference sequence). The CDR3 contains 14 residues. The V gene end was trimmed by 6 bases and the J gene end by 10 bases; junction bases not matched to a gene: 13. CDR3 nucleotide sequence: TGTGCCAGTAGAGGGACAGGAAGGGCTTTGGGAGCTTTCTTT. It specifies CASRGTGRALGAFF.

The chain combines TRBV6-5 with TRBJ1-2, with unresolved D. Trimming shortened V by 7 bases and J by 6 bases, and 12 bases separated the two germline ends. Germline loops: CDR1 MNHEY, CDR2 SVGAGI. The CDR3 totals 12 residues. CDR3 sequence reads: CASTNTGDGYTF. In nucleotides, the CDR3 is TGTGCCAGCACCAATACGGGAGATGGCTACACCTTC.

This chain uses TRBV9 with TRBJ1-5; the D is unclear. Germline loops: CDR1 SGDLS, CDR2 YYNGEE. V was clipped by 0 bases and J by 2 bases, with 9 bases between them. The CDR3 runs 15 residues. CDR3 sequence reads: CASSVGVVGNQPQHF. The CDR3 DNA is TGTGCCAGCAGCGTAGGCGTCGTGGGCAATCAGCCCCAGCATTTT.

About this clone itself: Other nucleotide sequences in the sample specify the same CDR3. V and J are TRBV27 and TRBJ2-7; D is uncertain. The V gene lost 6 bases and the J gene lost 5 bases, with 14 bases spanning the gap. Germline lookup yields CDR1 MNHEY and CDR2 SMNVEV (reference sequence). The CDR3 length is 13 residues. CDR3 nucleotides: TGTGCCAGCAGCCGATCCAGGAACCACGAGCAGTACTTC. Translated, it gives CASSRSRNHEQYF.

This chain joins TRBV19 and TRBJ1-6, with 9 positions matching TRBD1. Germline assignment: CDR1 LNHDA and CDR2 SQIVND (reference sequence). V lost 10 bases and J lost 3; bases outside the gene matches: 4. The CDR3 consists of 14 residues. The CDR3 protein is CATKTGGYNSPLHF. CDR3 sequence (DNA): TGTGCCACTAAGACAGGGGGCTATAATTCACCCCTCCACTTT.

This clone was found a few times. V and J are TRBV5-6 and TRBJ1-2; D might be TRBD1 (6 bases). Germline V gene sequence: CDR1 SGHDT, CDR2 YYEEEE. The length of the CDR3 is 14 residues. The V end lost 3 bases, the J end lost 7 bases, and 16 bases lay between the germline ends. CDR3 sequence reads: CASSWGRGRGGYTF. CDR3 coding DNA: TGTGCCAGCAGCTGGGGGAGGGGGAGAGGTGGCTACACCTTC. Looking up the rest from reference TRBV5-6 and TRBJ1-2 gives the full variable domain: DAGVTQSPTHLIKTRGQQVTLRCSPKSGHDTVSWYQQALGQGPQFIFQYYEEEERQRGNFPDRFSGHQFPNYSSELNVNALLLGDSALYLCASSWGRGRGGYTFGSGTRLTVV.

This sequence joins TRBV5-3 and TRBJ2-4; a possible D gene is TRBD2 (7 bases). TRBV5-3 is placed among ORFs of uncertain function. Trimming pared 0 bases from V and 0 bases from J, leaving 16 bases between. The CDR3 sequence is 18 residues long. The CDR3 nucleotides are TGTGCCAGAAGCTTGGCAGGGCGGGGGCCTCTAGCCAAAAACATTCAGTACTTC. Its translation: CARSLAGRGPLAKNIQYF.

The chain carries TRBV18 and TRBJ2-3, with TRBD1 matching 10 bases. Losses at the gene ends were 3 bases for V and 6 bases for J; bases not matched to a gene: 6. In germline, CDR1 is KGHSH, CDR2 LQKENI. The CDR3 is 15 amino acids. The CDR3: CASSPGQGKKDTQYF. The CDR3 bases are TGTGCCAGCTCACCGGGACAGGGGAAAAAGGATACGCAGTATTTT.

This sequence joins TRBV5-1 and TRBJ2-7; TRBD1 matches at 7 bases. The germline V gene has CDR1 SGHRS and CDR2 YFSETQ. V lost 3 bases, J lost 3 bases, and 12 bases stayed unmatched. This CDR3 is built from 16 residues. The CDR3 nucleotides are TGCGCCAGCAGCTCACCCCCGGGACAGATCGACTACGAGCAGTACTTC. Its translation: CASSSPPGQIDYEQYF.

The chain has TRBV11-3 and TRBJ2-5; possible D gene TRBD2, 7 bases. Germline lookup yields CDR1 SGHNT and CDR2 YENEEA. The V end was cut by 5 bases, the J end by 1 base, with 17 bases between. The CDR3 covers 16 residues. CDR3 nucleotides: TGTGCCAGCAGCGCACGGACTAGGGGGATCCAAGAGACCCAGTACTTC. Translation: CASSARTRGIQETQYF.

This clone was counted once. The rearrangement joins TRBV11-2 to TRBJ2-7, with a weak D call TRBD2 (6 bases). The germline V and J ends were trimmed by 3 bases and 0 bases, with 9 bases remaining between them. CDR1 SGHAT and CDR2 FQNNGV come from the germline V gene. The CDR3 is 14 amino acids. This CDR3 reads CASSLGRGSYEQYF. CDR3 nucleotides: TGTGCCAGCAGCTTGGGGCGGGGCTCCTACGAGCAGTACTTC.

The V call is TRBV15, the J call TRBJ1-5; D uncertain. The CDR3 runs to 15 residues. Looked up from germline, CDR1 is LNHNV and CDR2 is YYDKDF (reference sequence). Trimming stripped 0 bases from V and 3 bases from J, with 9 bases between. CDR3 nucleotide sequence: TGTGCCACCAGCAGAGATGTGCGTTTCAATCAGCCCCAGCATTTT. Translation: CATSRDVRFNQPQHF.

This chain joins TRBV28 and TRBJ2-3; unclear D gene. CDR3 length: 15 amino acids. The V gene's germline CDR1 is MDHEN and CDR2 SYDVKM. V gave up 3 bases and J gave up 4 bases, with 14 bases separating them. In nucleotides, the CDR3 is TGTGCCAGCAGTTTGGGTGTCAGGCGACCAGATACGCAGTATTTT. It yields the protein CASSLGVRRPDTQYF.

V usage is TRBV27 and J usage is TRBJ2-7; D may be TRBD1 (7 bases). The V end lost 7 bases, the J end lost 6 bases, and 19 bases lay between the germline ends. Germline V gives CDR1 MNHEY, CDR2 SMNVEV (reference sequence). The length of the CDR3 is 14 residues. The CDR3 region is CASTPFRGALEQYF. For the CDR3, the DNA is TGTGCCAGCACCCCCTTCAGGGGGGCGCTCGAGCAGTACTTC.

The chain employs TRBV5-1 and TRBJ2-5, with D maybe TRBD2 (6 bases). The CDR3 has 15 amino acids. In germline, CDR1 is SGHRS, CDR2 YFSETQ. Trimming removed 4 bases from V and 5 bases from J, with 18 bases in between. CDR3 nucleotide sequence: TGCGCCAGCAGCCCGCGGGGACTCGGGCCGGAGACCCAGTACTTC. Its translation is CASSPRGLGPETQYF.